What follows is one TCR beta chain and its context. This entry comes from a study of blood T cell repertoires in COVID-19. Some clones are missing from TCRdb's copy, which holds only in-frame ones; the method was immunoSEQ multiplex PCR. Found here are roughly 20,000 clones, roughly 86% of them singletons; the top ten hold roughly 8.3%. The CDR3 is 14 residues long. V gave up 5 bases and J gave up 1 base; unmatched junction bases: 3. Germline CDR1 SGHAT, CDR2 FQNNGV. The V call is TRBV11-2, the J call TRBJ1-2, with 8 bases that match TRBD1. Material for sequencing was peripheral blood. The sequence was collected from a human donor in a cohort sampled during active COVID-19. The donor label of this sample is uncertain. The CDR3 sequence is CASSPGGFNYGYTF. In nucleotides, the CDR3 is TGTGCCAGCAGCCCAGGGGGCTTTAACTATGGCTACACCTTC.